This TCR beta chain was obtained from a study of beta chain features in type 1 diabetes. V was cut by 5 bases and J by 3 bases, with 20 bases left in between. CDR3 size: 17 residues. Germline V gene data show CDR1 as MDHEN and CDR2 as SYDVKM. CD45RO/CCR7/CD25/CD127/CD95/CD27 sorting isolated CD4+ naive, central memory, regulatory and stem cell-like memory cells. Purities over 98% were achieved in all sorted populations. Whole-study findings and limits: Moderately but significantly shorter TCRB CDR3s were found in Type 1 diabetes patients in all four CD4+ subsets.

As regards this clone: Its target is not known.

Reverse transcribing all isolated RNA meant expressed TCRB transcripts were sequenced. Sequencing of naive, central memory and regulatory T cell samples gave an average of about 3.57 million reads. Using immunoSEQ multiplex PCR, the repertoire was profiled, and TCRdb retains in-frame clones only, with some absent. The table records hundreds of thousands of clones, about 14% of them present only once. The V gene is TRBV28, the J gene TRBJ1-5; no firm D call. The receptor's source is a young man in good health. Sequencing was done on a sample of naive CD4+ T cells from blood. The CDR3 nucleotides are TGTGCCAGCAGTAAGTTCCCGACGGCAGGCGCCAATCAGCCCCAGCATTTT. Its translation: CASSKFPTAGANQPQHF.